Presented here are 8 T cell receptor beta chains from one specimen sequenced in a study of T cells expressing NK-cell markers. Reprocessing the 5' RACE reads, TCRdb reports a single entry for every CDR3 protein and omits DNA. The listing contains 500,000 to 700,000 distinct CDR3 sequences. The sequenced material came from blood T cells: a sorted CD56 or NKG2C T cell subset, CD4+ or CD8+ T cells, or bulk PBMC T cells (not recorded which). The receptors stem from a man between 18 and 35 years old in good health.

The chain has TRBV28 and TRBJ1-6; TCRdb's D gene call, TRBD1, goes unchecked for lack of DNA. Germline V gene data show CDR1 as MDHEN and CDR2 as SYDVKM. This CDR3 spans 16 amino acids. The CDR3 sequence: CASSFSRGLYNSPLHF.

This rearrangement joins TRBV7-9 to TRBJ1-6. Germline CDR1 reads SEHNR; CDR2 reads FQNEAQ (reference sequence). The CDR3 is 12 amino acids. The CDR3 loop reads CASSLDGGALHF.

CDR3 region: CASSLASLDTQYF. This chain joins TRBV5-1 and TRBJ2-3. Germline-derived CDR1 and CDR2 are SGHRS and YFSETQ. CDR3 length: 13 residues.

This rearrangement joins TRBV11-2 to TRBJ2-2; TCRdb gives TRBD2 as the D gene, but with no DNA this cannot be confirmed. Germline CDR1 and CDR2: SGHAT and FQNNGV. CDR3 size: 15 residues. Here the CDR3 reads CASSPQGGRTGELFF.

The V gene is TRBV7-9, the J gene TRBJ1-3; with no DNA, the TCRdb D assignment of TRBD1 cannot be verified. CDR3 size: 15 residues. CDR1 SEHNR and CDR2 FQNEAQ come from the germline V gene (reference sequence). The CDR3 is CASTFPTGSGNTIYF.

The chain combines TRBV25-1 with TRBJ2-3; TCRdb's assignment of TRBD2 cannot be checked, as there is no DNA. This CDR3 has 18 amino acids. Germline loops: CDR1 MGHDK, CDR2 SYGVNS. This CDR3 is CASSENAGGDPWADTQYF.

This CDR3 reads CASSPGTSGLDTQYF. This sequence joins TRBV18 and TRBJ2-3; checking the TCRdb D call of TRBD2 is not possible without DNA. Germline V lookup: CDR1 KGHSH, CDR2 LQKENI. CDR3 length: 15 amino acids.

This chain connects TRBV12-3 or TRBV12-4 to TRBJ1-5; TCRdb selects TRBD1, and the lack of DNA leaves this call unchecked. The CDR3 has 16 residues. The CDR3 reads CASSEQGWGGGQPQHF.